These 26 T cell receptor beta chains originate from one sample sequenced in a study of blood T cell repertoires in COVID-19. Using immunoSEQ multiplex PCR, the repertoire was profiled, and TCRdb retains in-frame clones only, with some absent. Of 300,000 to 350,000 clones in the sample, 80% to 90% were seen once. Material for sequencing was PBMCs or T cells enriched from blood (not recorded which). These receptors were obtained from a man aged 30 to 45 who had recovered from COVID-19.

Concerning this clone itself: Distinct nucleotide sequences in the sample also encode this CDR3. This sequence joins TRBV2 and TRBJ1-6, with D tentatively TRBD1 (5 bases). V shed 0 bases and J shed 0 bases, with 9 bases lying between them. Germline V CDR1 and CDR2: SNHLY, FYNNEI. This CDR3 comprises 17 residues. The CDR3: CASSEARGSSYNSPLHF. The CDR3 nucleotides are TGTGCCAGCAGTGAAGCGCGGGGGAGCTCCTATAATTCACCCCTCCACTTT.

The chain uses TRBV2 and TRBJ1-2, with TRBD1 as a possible D gene (6 bases). The CDR3 loop spans 14 amino acids. CDR1 is SNHLY, CDR2 FYNNEI, per germline. V was cut by 6 bases and J by 4 bases, with 15 bases left in between. The CDR3 sequence: CASRKNRESYGYTF. DNA for the CDR3: TGTGCCAGCAGGAAAAACAGGGAAAGCTATGGCTACACCTTC.

The rearrangement uses TRBV3-1 (or the pseudogene TRBV3-2) and TRBJ2-7; 7 positions agree with TRBD2. Germline CDR1 LGHDT, CDR2 YNNKEL (reference sequence). The ends lost 2 bases at V and 4 bases at J; junction bases unmatched: 5. This CDR3 region has 14 residues. CDR3 sequence: CASSQRTSEYEQYF. CDR3 DNA: TGTGCCAGCAGCCAAAGGACTAGTGAATACGAGCAGTACTTC.

The CDR3, as DNA: TGTGCCAGCGGACTTACAGGGTCAAGCAATCAGCCCCAGCATTTT. As protein: CASGLTGSSNQPQHF. The chain combines TRBV6-6 with TRBJ1-5; possibly TRBD1 for D (6 bases). Germline V gives CDR1 MNHNY, CDR2 SVGAGI (reference sequence). The CDR3 extends over 15 amino acids. Trimming took off 8 bases at V and 1 base at J, with 15 bases between the two ends.

The gene calls are TRBV9 and TRBJ2-7; tentative D call: TRBD1 (5 bases). CDR1 is SGDLS and CDR2 is YYNGEE in the germline V gene. Deletions cut 0 bases from V and 0 bases from J, with 13 bases between. The CDR3 has 16 amino acids. The CDR3 spells CASSVGSTGYSYEQYF. Here the CDR3 DNA reads TGTGCCAGCAGCGTAGGTTCAACAGGATACTCCTACGAGCAGTACTTC.

A note on this clone: Compared with germline, one end of the junction differs, possibly owing to a read error. The rearrangement uses TRBV12-3 or TRBV12-4 and TRBJ1-2; TRBD1 might be the D (6 bases). The CDR3 consists of 13 residues. The CDR3 coding sequence is TGTGCCAGCACTAACCAAAACAGGGAGCGACCGCTCTTC. Protein sequence: CASTNQNRERPLF.

This clone occurred once. This chain connects TRBV6-1 to TRBJ2-7; D gene uncertain. The CDR3 is 13 amino acids. The V gene lost 0 bases and the J gene lost 3 bases, with 6 bases spanning the gap. Looked up from germline, CDR1 is MNHNS and CDR2 is SASEGT. CDR3 sequence: CASSEANNYEQYF. CDR3 bases: TGTGCCAGCAGTGAAGCCAACAACTACGAGCAGTACTTC.

The V and J genes are TRBV3-1 (or the pseudogene TRBV3-2) and TRBJ2-2; 12 bases map to TRBD2. This CDR3 is built from 16 residues. CDR1 LGHDT and CDR2 YNNKEL come from the germline V gene (reference sequence). J lost 6 bases, V lost 2 bases, and 4 bases had no gene match. Written as DNA, the CDR3 is TGTGCCAGCAGCCAACTAGCGGGGGGGCTTGCCGGGGAGCTGTTTTTT. It translates to CASSQLAGGLAGELFF.

This chain uses TRBV9 with TRBJ1-2; the D gene is possibly TRBD1 (5 bases). From germline, CDR1 is SGDLS and CDR2 YYNGEE. Trimming removed 7 bases at V and 4 bases at J, with 20 bases between. The CDR3 extends over 15 amino acids. CDR3 coding DNA: TGTGCCAGCGGGGGGACCCCCCGAATAGGCTATGGCTACACCTTC. Translation: CASGGTPRIGYGYTF.

This chain links TRBV7-2 with TRBJ2-3; D ambiguous. This CDR3 has 15 residues. CDR1 and CDR2 (germline): SGHTA, FQGNSA. V was shortened by 3 bases and J by 4 bases, with 14 bases between the two germline ends. This CDR3 reads CASSFYLDTADTQYF. The CDR3 coding sequence is TGTGCCAGCAGCTTTTACCTAGATACGGCAGATACGCAGTATTTT. The whole variable domain, remainder taken from reference TRBV7-2 and TRBJ2-3, is GAGVSQSPSNKVTEKGKDVELRCDPISGHTALYWYRQSLGQGLEFLIYFQGNSAPDKSGLPSDRFSAERTGGSVSTLTIQRTQQEDSAVYLCASSFYLDTADTQYFGPGTRLTVL.

The chain links TRBV19 to TRBJ1-2; TRBD1 matches at 8 bases. The CDR3 loop spans 13 amino acids. Germline CDR1 reads LNHDA; CDR2 reads SQIVND (reference sequence). V shed 8 bases, J shed 3 bases, and the junction held 5 bases outside the gene matches. CDR3 nucleotides: TGTGCCAGTTCGAAGACAGGGGACTATGGCTACACCTTC. It is translated as CASSKTGDYGYTF.

The rearrangement joins TRBV5-6 to TRBJ2-7, with 9 bases aligning to TRBD1. Trimming cost V 0 bases and J 3 bases; bases outside gene matches: 4. The CDR3 runs to 15 residues. The germline V gene encodes CDR1 SGHDT and CDR2 YYEEEE. The CDR3, as DNA: TGTGCCAGCAGCTTGGGGACAGGGGCGTTCTACGAGCAGTACTTC. As protein: CASSLGTGAFYEQYF.

This chain joins TRBV4-2 and TRBJ2-2; 10 nucleotides match TRBD1. V was pared by 4 bases and J by 4 bases, with 12 bases of the junction left unmatched. The CDR3 is 18 amino acids. Germline CDR1 is LGHNA and CDR2 is YNFKEQ. The CDR3 loop reads CASSPRDRGSWGTGELFF. CDR3 bases: TGTGCCAGCAGCCCCCGGGACAGGGGTTCGTGGGGCACCGGGGAGCTGTTTTTT.

V usage is TRBV21-1 and J usage is TRBJ1-3. TRBV21-1 is a pseudogene. This CDR3 contains 18 residues. CDR3 bases: TGTGCCAGCAGCAGGTTTTCCTGCGGATTTGACTCTGGAAACACCATATATTTT. This encodes CASSRFSCGFDSGNTIYF.

The chain has TRBV9 and TRBJ2-5; no firm D call. CDR1 SGDLS and CDR2 YYNGEE come from the germline V gene. The CDR3 covers 12 residues. V was trimmed by 0 bases and J by 5 bases, leaving 5 bases between them. The CDR3 region is CASSVDSETQYF. The CDR3 DNA follows: TGTGCCAGCAGCGTAGATTCGGAGACCCAGTACTTC.

This clone was seen many times. This chain connects TRBV10-3 to TRBJ1-5; 8 bases line up with TRBD1. The CDR3 consists of 14 residues. V lost 2 bases to trimming and J lost 6 bases; unmatched junction nucleotides: 3. Germline V lookup: CDR1 ENHRY, CDR2 SYGVKD. CDR3 nucleotides: TGTGCCATCAGTGAGGACAGGGGTTTTCAGCCCCAGCATTTT. Its protein product is CAISEDRGFQPQHF.

This sequence joins TRBV5-6 and TRBJ1-2; 7 positions match TRBD1. Trimming removed 4 bases from V and 2 bases from J; junction bases left unmatched: 2. CDR1 is SGHDT, CDR2 YYEEEE, per germline. The CDR3 length is 13 residues. The CDR3 sequence is CASSRQGNYGYTF. Here the CDR3 DNA reads TGTGCCAGCAGCCGACAGGGAAACTATGGCTACACCTTC.

This clone was seen only once. This chain links TRBV7-9 with TRBJ1-6, with no clear D. The CDR3 contains 14 residues. Germline CDR1 SEHNR, CDR2 FQNEAQ (reference sequence). The germline V and J ends were trimmed by 1 base and 3 bases, with 4 bases remaining between them. CDR3 nucleotides: TGTGCCAGCAGCTTAGGGCTCTATAATTCACCCCTCCACTTT. As protein: CASSLGLYNSPLHF.

The V gene is TRBV3-1 (or the pseudogene TRBV3-2), the J gene TRBJ2-7; 9 positions agree with TRBD2. The germline V gene has CDR1 LGHDT and CDR2 YNNKEL (reference sequence). This CDR3 is built from 15 residues. After removal of 3 bases from V and 5 bases from J, the junction contained 8 bases not matched to a gene. The CDR3 protein is CASSQRGGLRNEQYF. The CDR3 DNA reads TGTGCCAGCAGCCAGCGGGGGGGCCTTAGGAACGAGCAGTACTTC.

This sequence joins TRBV12-3 or TRBV12-4 and TRBJ1-1; D is unresolved. The CDR3 consists of 11 residues. Trimming took off 4 bases at V and 13 bases at J, with 13 bases between the two ends. CDR3 protein: CASSSLSRVFF. DNA of the CDR3: TGTGCCAGCAGTTCTTTGTCTCGAGTTTTCTTT.

The V and J genes are TRBV19 and TRBJ2-1, with D uncertain. Looked up from germline, CDR1 is LNHDA and CDR2 is SQIVND (reference sequence). The CDR3 runs 14 residues. V was shortened by 5 bases and J by 8 bases, with 16 bases between the two germline ends. The CDR3 spells CASSALLLVDEQFF. For the CDR3, the DNA is TGTGCCAGTAGTGCGCTCCTCCTTGTTGATGAGCAGTTCTTC.

J is TRBJ1-1 and V is TRBV6-5; tentatively, D is TRBD1 (6 bases). Germline CDR1 is MNHEY and CDR2 is SVGAGI. The V end was cut by 8 bases, the J end by 6 bases, with 19 bases between. The CDR3 is 14 amino acids. CDR3 in DNA: TGTGCCAGCGTGAAGGTTTCCAGGGGACCTGAAGCTTTCTTT. It specifies CASVKVSRGPEAFF.

The V gene is TRBV24-1, the J gene TRBJ1-5, with 8 bases lining up with TRBD1. This CDR3 has 16 residues. V lost 4 bases, J lost 7 bases, and 11 bases stayed unmatched. The V gene's germline CDR1 is KGHDR and CDR2 SFDVKD. The CDR3 DNA reads as TGTGCCACCAGTGACGCTGGACAGGGTGACGGGCAGCCCCAGCATTTT. It codes for CATSDAGQGDGQPQHF.

The chain combines TRBV2 with TRBJ2-1; possibly TRBD1 for D (6 bases). The CDR3 covers 16 residues. V lost 1 base and J 5 bases, leaving 15 bases between the germline ends. CDR1 and CDR2 from the germline V gene are SNHLY and FYNNEI. The CDR3 is CASSEGQQGPHNEQFF. As DNA, the CDR3 is TGTGCCAGCAGTGAAGGGCAACAGGGACCTCACAATGAGCAGTTCTTC.

The V gene is TRBV28, the J gene TRBJ1-5; TRBD1 aligns across 8 bases. The V gene end was trimmed by 5 bases and the J gene end by 2 bases; junction bases not matched to a gene: 2. From germline, CDR1 is MDHEN and CDR2 SYDVKM. CDR3 length equals 14 residues. The CDR3 DNA follows: TGTGCCAGCAGTGCAGGGGGCGGCAATCAGCCCCAGCATTTT. The encoded protein is CASSAGGGNQPQHF.

This chain links TRBV5-1 with TRBJ2-5; D is perhaps TRBD2 (5 bases). The CDR3 totals 13 residues. Germline-derived CDR1 and CDR2 are SGHRS and YFSETQ. V dropped 2 bases and J dropped 1 base, with 6 bases sitting between them. The DNA of the CDR3 is TGCGCCAGCAGCTTAGAGGGCCAAGAGACCCAGTACTTC. This codes for CASSLEGQETQYF.